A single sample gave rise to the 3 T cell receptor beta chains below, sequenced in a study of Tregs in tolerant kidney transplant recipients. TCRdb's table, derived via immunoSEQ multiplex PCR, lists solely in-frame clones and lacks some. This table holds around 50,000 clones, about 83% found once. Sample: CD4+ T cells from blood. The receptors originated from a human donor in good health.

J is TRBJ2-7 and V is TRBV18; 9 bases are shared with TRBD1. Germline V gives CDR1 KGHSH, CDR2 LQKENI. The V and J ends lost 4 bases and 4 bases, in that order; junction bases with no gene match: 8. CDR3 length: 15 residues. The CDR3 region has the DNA TGTGCCAGCTCACGCCGGGACAGGGCATTTTACGAGCAGTACTTC. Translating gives CASSRRDRAFYEQYF.

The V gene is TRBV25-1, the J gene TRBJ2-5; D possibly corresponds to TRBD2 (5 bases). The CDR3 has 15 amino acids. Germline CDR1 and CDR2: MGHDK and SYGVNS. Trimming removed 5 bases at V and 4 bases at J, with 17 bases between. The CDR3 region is CASSHDGGVGETQYF. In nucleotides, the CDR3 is TGTGCCAGCAGTCACGACGGAGGAGTGGGAGAGACCCAGTACTTC.

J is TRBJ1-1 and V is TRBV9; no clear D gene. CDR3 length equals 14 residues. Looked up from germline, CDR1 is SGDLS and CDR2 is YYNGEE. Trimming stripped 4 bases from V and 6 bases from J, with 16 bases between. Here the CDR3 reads CASSKSPLGPEAFF. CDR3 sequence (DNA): TGTGCCAGCAGCAAAAGTCCCCTAGGGCCTGAAGCTTTCTTT.